The entry below gives a single T cell receptor beta chain sequence along with its context. This specimen belongs to a study of blood T cell repertoires in COVID-19. In germline, CDR1 is LNHDA, CDR2 SQIVND (reference sequence). V was pared by 5 bases and J by 1 base, with 10 bases of the junction left unmatched. The CDR3 runs 17 residues. Sequenced by immunoSEQ multiplex PCR; TCRdb stores in-frame clones only, minus some. The sample records some 300,000 clones, approximately 88% being singletons. The J gene is TRBJ1-1, the V gene TRBV19; 10 bases align to TRBD1. Specimen: peripheral blood. The clonotype was recovered from a young woman who had recovered from COVID-19. The CDR3 loop is CASSVVWTGGKNTEAFF. The CDR3 nucleotides are TGTGCCAGTAGTGTCGTGTGGACAGGGGGTAAGAACACTGAAGCTTTCTTT.